These 9 T cell receptor beta chains originate from one sample sequenced in a study of T cells after yellow fever vaccination. TCRdb passed the 5' RACE reads through MiXCR, listing each CDR3 protein once. This table holds under 700,000 distinct CDR3 sequences, about 15% found once. The sample in question was PBMCs, obtained about 5 days after the first yellow fever vaccination. These receptors originate from a man aged 18 to 29 who received the YFV17D yellow fever vaccine.

This clonotype was seen repeatedly, ten times or more. The CDR3: CASSFSQTTDTQYF. CDR3 coding DNA: TGTGCCAGCAGCTTCAGCCAGACAACAGATACGCAGTATTTT. The chain is built from TRBV7-2 and TRBJ2-3; D is undetermined. V was pared by 3 bases and J by 3 bases, with 10 bases between. Germline CDR1 and CDR2: SGHTA and FQGNSA. This CDR3 is 14 amino acids long.

The V call is TRBV5-1, the J call TRBJ2-3, with D perhaps TRBD2 (6 bases). The CDR3 totals 12 residues. Germline CDR1 reads SGHRS; CDR2 reads YFSETQ. CDR3 residues: CAWGPEGDTQYF. The DNA for the CDR3 is TGCGCTTGGGGTCCGGAGGGAGATACGCAGTATTTT.

This clonotype has more than one count but fewer than ten. The chain is built from TRBV11-2 and TRBJ2-3; perhaps TRBD1 as D (5 bases). This CDR3 region has 14 residues. V was cut by 4 bases and J by 5 bases, with 13 bases left in between. Per germline, CDR1 SGHAT and CDR2 FQNNGV. CDR3 residues: CASSYASGRDTQYF. DNA for the CDR3: TGTGCCAGCAGCTACGCATCAGGGCGAGATACGCAGTATTTT.

V usage is TRBV7-6 and J usage is TRBJ1-4; D gene unclear. Germline loops: CDR1 SGHVS, CDR2 FNYEAQ. This CDR3 has 12 residues. V was shortened by 6 bases and J by 3 bases, with 5 bases between the two germline ends. CDR3 bases: TGTGCCAGCAGGGGTCCTAATGAAAAACTGTTTTTT. It yields the protein CASRGPNEKLFF.

This clonotype was detected a few times. The rearrangement uses TRBV7-3 and TRBJ2-3; D might be TRBD2 (5 bases). CDR1 and CDR2 (germline): SGHTA, FQGTGA. The CDR3 totals 15 residues. V lost 0 bases and J lost 2, with 9 bases in between. CDR3 in amino acids: CASSLTLGNTDTQYF. The CDR3 coding sequence is TGTGCCAGCAGCTTAACCCTCGGGAACACAGATACGCAGTATTTT.

This chain joins TRBV5-4 and TRBJ2-6; D gene uncertain. V lost 0 bases to trimming and J lost 1 base, with 8 bases between them. Germline assignment: CDR1 SGHNT and CDR2 YYREEE (reference sequence). CDR3 size: 16 residues. CDR3 protein: CASSLAPGSGANVLTF. As DNA, the CDR3 is TGTGCCAGCAGCTTGGCCCCAGGTTCTGGGGCCAACGTCCTGACTTTC.

This clonotype was counted a few times. This sequence joins TRBV27 and TRBJ1-2, with D hard to call. Looked up from germline, CDR1 is MNHEY and CDR2 is SMNVEV (reference sequence). The V end lost 4 bases, the J end lost 2 bases, and 11 bases lay between the germline ends. The CDR3 runs to 14 residues. The CDR3 DNA sequence: TGTGCCAGCAGTTCCTATCAAAGCAACTATGGCTACACCTTC. Its protein product is CASSSYQSNYGYTF.

The rearrangement joins TRBV6-2 or TRBV6-3 to TRBJ1-2, with TRBD1 identical over 7 bases. The CDR3 consists of 12 residues. From germline, CDR1 is MNHEY and CDR2 SVGEGT. With 6 bases clipped from V and 6 bases from J, the junction kept 4 bases outside the gene matches. The CDR3 loop is CASRGTAHGYTF. DNA for the CDR3: TGTGCCAGCAGAGGGACAGCCCATGGCTACACCTTC.

This chain joins TRBV12-3 or TRBV12-4 and TRBJ2-1, with D possibly being TRBD2 (5 bases). This CDR3 spans 13 amino acids. Trimming took off 5 bases at V and 6 bases at J, with 11 bases between the two ends. The CDR3 is CASSRRGFNEQFF. In DNA, the CDR3 is TGTGCCAGCAGTCGACGCGGGTTCAATGAGCAGTTCTTC.